This T cell receptor (beta chain) was identified during a study of T cells in Graves' hyperthyroidism and ophthalmopathy. General study results and limits: Ophthalmopathy was model-predicted a median approximately 6.4 months pre-onset. Most thyroid clonotypes that were expanded above 0.001 also turned up in blood.

TCR beta CDR3 region amplification was performed from RNA transcripts. The TCR CDR3 was amplified in a first-round RT-PCR using the HTBI primer set. One entry per CDR3 protein results from TCRdb running MiXCR on the multiplex PCR reads. The sample has 400,000 or so distinct CDR3 sequences; around 15% are singletons. Uncontrolled infection, other autoimmune disease, pregnancy or lactation excluded patients. A word on this clonotype: Antigen specificity is unknown.

The TCR sequence derives from a middle-aged man with Graves' ophthalmopathy. Input material: blood.

The CDR3 DNA follows: TGTGCCAGCAGTTTCGACAGAACAACTGAAGCTTTCTTT. Residues: CASSFDRTTEAFF. The rearrangement uses TRBV6-1 and TRBJ1-1; maybe TRBD1 (5 bases). Germline CDR1 and CDR2: MNHNS and SASEGT. Trimming took 5 bases from V and 5 from J, leaving 12 bases between them. The CDR3 is 13 residues long.